This TCR beta chain is drawn from a study of shared clonotypes between healthy human individuals. The CDR3 loop spans 12 amino acids. CDR1 and CDR2 (germline): MNHEY, SVGAGI. Trimming removed 6 bases from V and 2 bases from J, with 8 bases in between. A remark on this clone: Distinct nucleotide sequences in the sample also encode this CDR3.

Generated by immunoSEQ multiplex PCR, the TCRdb table keeps only in-frame clones and is missing some. Altogether about 1.1 million clones are present, roughly 77% being singletons, with the ten largest covering 0.7% to 0.95%. The chain links TRBV6-5 to TRBJ2-7; no reliable D call. Sequenced sample: memory CD4+ T cells from PBMCs. Documented subset: CD45RA-negative fraction. The clonotype comes from a man aged 18-30 years in good health. Some clones in this sample may be carry-over from other donors' samples. The CDR3 is CASRQGTYEQYF. The CDR3 DNA reads as TGTGCCAGCAGGCAAGGAACCTACGAGCAGTACTTC.